One sample yielded the 2 T cell receptor beta chains listed below, sequenced in a study of OX40 agonist ivuxolimab in advanced cancers. The protocol was immunoSEQ multiplex PCR, while the TCRdb copy is restricted to in-frame clones and leaves out a portion. The table lists about 130,000 clones, approximately 94% of them singletons. Sample: CD4+ or CD8+ T cells sorted from blood, taken in a trial of the OX40 agonist ivuxolimab. The receptors originated from an adult with an advanced solid tumor such as melanoma, head and neck, liver or kidney cancer.

The chain couples TRBV15 to TRBJ2-5; D perhaps matches TRBD1 (5 bases). This CDR3 spans 15 amino acids. Germline values: CDR1 LNHNV, CDR2 YYDKDF (reference sequence). V was shortened by 2 bases and J by 2 bases, with 12 bases between the two germline ends. CDR3 sequence (DNA): TGTGCCACCAGCAGAAAGCGTACAGGTCAAGAGACCCAGTACTTC. It is translated as CATSRKRTGQETQYF.

The chain carries TRBV15 and TRBJ2-2; no reliable D call. V lost 8 bases and J 0 bases, leaving 10 bases between the germline ends. The CDR3 is 14 amino acids. Germline assignment: CDR1 LNHNV and CDR2 YYDKDF (reference sequence). CDR3: CATVNSPNTGELFF. The CDR3, as DNA: TGTGCCACCGTCAACAGCCCGAACACCGGGGAGCTGTTTTTT.